Here is one T cell receptor beta chain with its context. The target of this receptor is not known. No base qualities exist here, and no much larger clone lies one base off it. The source of the sample is a study of shared clonotypes between healthy human individuals (dated by TCRdb to about 2020). Notes on the research overall: The cohort included a few men and a couple of women between 18 and 49 years of age. The study deeply sequenced blood TCR repertoires of about five healthy adults to estimate repertoire size and the extent of clonotype sharing between individuals. To increase sequencing depth and limit assay-specific biases, different laboratories used diverse techniques to prepare libraries and sequence TCR repertoires. Per donor, leukapheresis produced somewhere between about 0.94 and 9 billion PBMCs. Results the study describes overall, beyond this receptor: Sampling was restricted to blood, and TCR repertoires in tissue are likely to differ from TCR repertoires in blood. The small number of donors limited the genetic and exposure-history diversity represented. Based on pairwise subsampling, the degree of clonotype sharing among donors was expected to be affected by sequencing depth.

Donors were healthy HIV-negative adults with no recently reported acute infections or vaccinations. Only Caucasian adults living in Nashville, Tennessee, USA were represented among the donors. For unsorted samples, some 90 million PBMCs were counted and genomic DNA was extracted with the QIAamp DNA Blood Mini kit. Blood was collected by leukapheresis, and PBMCs were isolated by Ficoll-Histopaque density gradient centrifugation and then cryopreserved in liquid nitrogen vapor phase. From the germline V gene (reference sequence), CDR1 is SGHNT and CDR2 is YYREEE. The germline V end is reduced by 9 bases and the J end by 5 bases; junction bases left unmatched: 10. Taken from cysteine to phenylalanine, the CDR3 has 14 residues. This entry keeps only the CDR3 DNA: 42 bases, framed from base 1. TCR CDR3 regions were amplified from genomic DNA by multiplex PCR using the deep immunoSEQ assay. Extracted genomic DNA from each cell subset was spread evenly across all wells of several immunoSEQ 96-well plates, with each plate serving as a replicate. For unsorted PBMC, roughly 330 ng genomic DNA, equal to about 30,000 T cell genomes, was loaded into each replicate PCR. Unsorted PBMC genomic DNA was sequenced across ten immunoSEQ deep assay plates. Purified libraries were quantified with a Qubit 3.0 fluorometer, sized on a Bioanalyzer 2100, and re-quantified with the KAPA Library Quantification kit. Every immunoSEQ 96-well plate was sequenced on a separate single-read 150-cycle Illumina NextSeq 550 flow cell. For the original study's pipeline: Because only junctional sequences without quality scores were contained in the immunoSEQ output, filtering matching that applied to full-length reads could not be performed. Sequences were annotated with PyIR, a Python wrapper for IgBLAST v1.9, using IMGT germline references to assign V/J genes and CDR3. Reads were removed for weak V/J assignments (E-value above 1e-6), missing CDR3, stop codons, out-of-frame junctions, or ambiguous translated residues. V3J clonotypes were defined by identical inferred V gene, J gene, and CDR3 amino acid sequence. The percentage overlap between two repertoires was calculated by dividing the number of shared unique clonotypes by the size of the smaller repertoire. Repertoire richness was assessed with RTK rarefaction, the Chao1 estimator, and Recon v2.1 estimates of unobserved clonotypes. The table was pulled from immuneACCESS by TCRdb, which kept in-frame rearrangements only. Such tables lose some clones; where checked, under half of the loss comes from unresolved V genes, and the rest has no known cause. V and J calls and clone size are copied from that table; D and trimming were computed from the DNA. Here the sample has hundreds of thousands of clones; around 79% occur a single time. About 12% of the sample goes to the ten largest clones.

The sequence came from a middle-aged woman in good health. Some clones in this sample may be carry-over from other donors' samples. The sequence is built from TRBV5-4 and TRBJ2-5; 10 central bases correspond to TRBD2. The sample comprised PBMCs. CDR3 region: CATQRGGVQETQYF. The bases read TGTGCCACCCAGCGGGGGGGGGTGCAGGAGACCCAGTACTTC.